Below, 23 T cell receptor beta chains from the same sample are listed, as sequenced in a study of blood T cells in healthy people across ages. A second roughly 6 to 12 cycle PCR used barcoded and J-beta primers. Each CDR3 protein gets one entry after TCRdb re-called the 5' RACE reads with MiXCR. The sample has hundreds of thousands of distinct CDR3 sequences, around 43% seen once. Sequencing was carried out using blood. Receptors were obtained from a man older than 75 in good health.

The V and J genes are TRBV6-1 and TRBJ2-7, with D maybe TRBD1 (5 bases). TRBJ2-5 explains the end of the DNA better; the J call may be wrong. Germline CDR1 reads MNHNS; CDR2 reads SASEGT. CDR3 length equals 13 residues. The CDR3 region is CASSDLDSATQYF. CDR3 nucleotide sequence: TGTGCCAGCAGTGACCTTGACAGCGCGACCCAGTACTTC.

This clonotype has a handful of counts. The chain combines TRBV4-2 with TRBJ2-5; TRBD1 might be the D (5 bases). TRBJ2-7 explains the end of the DNA better; the J call may be wrong. Germline CDR1 LGHNA, CDR2 YNFKEQ. The CDR3 totals 14 residues. Written as DNA, the CDR3 is TGTGCCAGCAGCCTAAGGATGGACACCTACGAGCAGTACTTC. Translated: CASSLRMDTYEQYF.

This clonotype was observed a few times. In DNA form, the CDR3 reads TGTGCCAGCAAGACCAATACAGATACGCAGTATTTT. It is translated as CASKTNTDTQYF. The chain joins TRBV7-6 to TRBJ2-3, with D hard to call. Looked up from germline, CDR1 is SGHVS and CDR2 is FNYEAQ. CDR3 length: 12 amino acids. Trimming removed 7 bases from V and 3 bases from J, with 8 bases in between.

This sequence joins TRBV5-1 and TRBJ2-1, with TRBD1 matching 9 bases. V gave up 4 bases and J gave up 9 bases; unmatched junction bases: 11. Germline CDR1 SGHRS, CDR2 YFSETQ. CDR3 length equals 15 residues. The CDR3 bases are TGCGCCAGCAGCGCAGGACAGGGGCCGGTTGCTGAGCAGTTCTTC. This gives the protein CASSAGQGPVAEQFF.

Remarks on this clonotype: A much larger clone lies one base from this, so it may be a read error. The V gene is TRBV29-1, the J gene TRBJ2-5, with 8 bases that match TRBD2. Germline CDR1 is SQVTM and CDR2 is ANQGSEA. The CDR3 covers 14 residues. Trimming took 3 bases from V and 11 from J; bases not matched to a gene: 14. This chain's CDR3 is CSVEPSGSRNEQYF. The CDR3 DNA follows: TGCAGCGTTGAGCCGAGCGGGAGCCGCAATGAGCAGTACTTC.

There are many counts of this clonotype. This chain uses TRBV4-3 with TRBJ2-5; unclear D gene. The CDR3 covers 13 residues. Trimming removed 5 bases at V and 2 bases at J, with 9 bases between. Germline assignment: CDR1 LGHNA and CDR2 YSLEER. The CDR3 region is CASSITRQETQYF. The CDR3 coding sequence is TGCGCCAGCAGCATAACCAGACAAGAGACCCAGTACTTC.

This clonotype was seen more than once but under ten times. The genes are TRBV10-3 and TRBJ2-7; no clear D gene. Trimming shortened V by 3 bases and J by 5 bases, and 17 bases separated the two germline ends. Germline lookup yields CDR1 ENHRY and CDR2 SYGVKD. This CDR3 has 15 residues. DNA of the CDR3: TGTGCCATCAGTGAAAAACCGGGCCCGAGAGACGAGCAGTACTTC. As protein: CAISEKPGPRDEQYF.

V is TRBV9 and J is TRBJ1-1; D call uncertain. The germline gives CDR1 SGDLS, CDR2 YYNGEE. V shed 1 base and J shed 0 bases, with 7 bases lying between them. This CDR3 contains 14 residues. Here the CDR3 reads CASSVQPMNTEAFF. CDR3 DNA: TGTGCCAGCAGCGTACAGCCTATGAACACTGAAGCTTTCTTT.

This chain links TRBV4-3 with TRBJ2-3; TRBD2 aligns across 11 bases. This CDR3 spans 14 amino acids. The V gene's germline CDR1 is LGHNA and CDR2 YSLEER. Trimming at V came to 4 bases and at J to 8 bases, leaving 5 bases not matched to a gene. CDR3 DNA sequence: TGCGCCAGCAGCCCTAGCGGGGGGATGGGTACGCAGTATTTT. It specifies CASSPSGGMGTQYF.

The count of this clonotype is one. The chain uses TRBV20-1 and TRBJ2-1; 11 bases fit TRBD2. Germline lookup yields CDR1 DFQATT and CDR2 SNEGSKA (reference sequence). The ends lost 5 bases at V and 6 bases at J; junction bases unmatched: 12. This CDR3 is 16 amino acids long. This CDR3 reads CSAGGITSGSSNEQFF. CDR3 DNA: TGCAGTGCTGGTGGTATAACTAGCGGGAGTTCCAATGAGCAGTTCTTC.

To note about this clonotype: One base away lies a much larger clone, so this may be a sequencing read error. The J gene is TRBJ2-1, the V gene TRBV29-1, with TRBD2 identical over 10 bases. Per the germline V gene, CDR1 is SQVTM and CDR2 is ANQGSEA. The CDR3 has 16 amino acids. In DNA form, the CDR3 reads TGCGGCGTTGAACCGCTAGCGGGAGTAGCCTACAATGAGCAGTTCTTC. Translating it yields CGVEPLAGVAYNEQFF.

This clonotype occurred a few times. The chain recombines TRBV10-1 with TRBJ2-3; TRBD1 might be the D (5 bases). Trimming stripped 7 bases from V and 14 bases from J, with 13 bases between. The germline gives CDR1 WNHNN, CDR2 SYGVQD (reference sequence). There are 10 residues in the CDR3. In nucleotides, the CDR3 is TGCGCCAGCACCCAGGGATCTTTGTATTTT. Translating it yields CASTQGSLYF.

V gene TRBV6-2 or TRBV6-3 combines with J gene TRBJ2-1, with 8 bases identical to TRBD2. The germline V gene encodes CDR1 MNHEY and CDR2 SVGEGT. The CDR3 covers 15 residues. Trimming at V came to 5 bases and at J to 6 bases, leaving 9 bases not matched to a gene. CDR3 DNA sequence: TGTGCCAGCAGTACTCCGGGACTAGTAGGCAATGAGCAGTTCTTC. Amino acids: CASSTPGLVGNEQFF.

The chain is built from TRBV5-1 and TRBJ2-6; the D is unclear. Germline CDR1 SGHRS, CDR2 YFSETQ. CDR3 length: 17 residues. With 0 bases removed from V and 0 bases from J, the gap between germline ends came to 10 bases. The CDR3 loop reads CASSLGQALSGANVLTF. The CDR3 DNA reads TGCGCCAGCAGCTTGGGGCAGGCCCTCTCTGGGGCCAACGTCCTGACTTTC.

The genes are TRBV11-3 and TRBJ2-3, with 11 bases identical to TRBD2. The CDR3 sequence is 15 residues long. Germline V CDR1 and CDR2: SGHNT, YENEEA. Unmatched junction bases numbered 3, after V lost 4 bases and J lost 3 bases. CDR3 sequence: CASSWGLAATDTQYF. The CDR3 DNA follows: TGTGCCAGCAGCTGGGGACTAGCGGCGACAGATACGCAGTATTTT.

This clonotype has more than one count but fewer than ten. The J gene is TRBJ1-2, the V gene TRBV29-1; 8 positions match TRBD1. Germline CDR1 reads SQVTM; CDR2 reads ANQGSEA. The CDR3 is 15 amino acids. V dropped 0 bases and J dropped 8; count of bases not matched to a gene: 11. The CDR3 region is CSVEEGGRGQRGYTF. In DNA form, the CDR3 reads TGCAGCGTTGAAGAGGGGGGCAGGGGGCAGAGGGGCTACACCTTC. Full variable domain (rest looked up from reference TRBV29-1 and TRBJ1-2): SAVISQKPSRDICQRGTSLTIQCQVDSQVTMMFWYRQQPGQSLTLIATANQGSEATYESGFVIDKFPISRPNLTFSTLTVSNMSPEDSSIYLCSVEEGGRGQRGYTFGSGTRLTVV.

In this sample, this clonotype turned up a few times. This chain links TRBV6-2 or TRBV6-3 with TRBJ2-7; 9 bases agree with TRBD2. After removal of 7 bases from V and 2 bases from J, the junction contained 9 bases not matched to a gene. The CDR3 runs 15 residues. Germline V gene lookup returns CDR1 MNHEY and CDR2 SVGEGT. CDR3 amino acids: CASTVFLAGAYEQYF. The CDR3 DNA follows: TGTGCCAGCACCGTCTTTTTAGCGGGAGCCTACGAGCAGTACTTC.

This clonotype was seen at least ten times. This chain links TRBV20-1 with TRBJ2-3; no clear D gene. Between the trimmed V and J ends, which lost 5 bases and 4 bases, there was a span of 16 bases. The CDR3 loop spans 14 amino acids. Germline lookup yields CDR1 DFQATT and CDR2 SNEGSKA (reference sequence). The CDR3 protein is CSAEHHTAPDTQYF. Written as DNA, the CDR3 is TGCAGTGCTGAGCATCATACAGCGCCAGATACGCAGTATTTT.

The table lists this clonotype with a count of one. A single base separates this from a much larger clone, so it may be a read error. The J gene is TRBJ2-7, the V gene TRBV10-3; the D gene is possibly TRBD1 (6 bases). The CDR3 has 14 residues. CDR1 is ENHRY and CDR2 is SYGVKD in the germline V gene. V gave up 10 bases and J gave up 0 bases, with 16 bases separating them. The CDR3 DNA sequence: TGTGCCACTAGAGTGACAGGCAGCTCCTACGAGCAGTACTTC. This codes for CATRVTGSSYEQYF.

This clonotype has more than one count but fewer than ten. The genes are TRBV4-2 and TRBJ1-4, with TRBD1 matching over 7 bases. The CDR3 sequence is 16 residues long. Germline-derived CDR1 and CDR2 are LGHNA and YNFKEQ. The V and J ends lost 4 bases and 5 bases, in that order; junction bases with no gene match: 10. The chain's CDR3 is CASSPRPGDSNEKLFF. CDR3 bases: TGTGCCAGCAGCCCCCGGCCGGGGGACAGCAATGAAAAACTGTTTTTT.

Comment on this clonotype: One junction end does not reproduce the germline sequence, and a read error may be involved. The chain links TRBV5-1 to TRBJ2-5; D may match TRBD1 or TRBD2 (5 bases each). CDR3 size: 14 residues. CDR1 and CDR2 (germline): SGHRS, YFSETQ. The DNA of the CDR3 is TGCGCCGGCAGCTTGATGGGGGAGCTCAATGAGCAGTACTTC. Its protein product is CAGSLMGELNEQYF.

On this clonotype: A read error may explain this, as a much larger clone is one base away. The chain carries TRBV20-1 and TRBJ2-1; TRBD2 aligns across 11 bases. The germline gives CDR1 DFQATT, CDR2 SNEGSKA (reference sequence). This CDR3 region has 14 residues. V lost 0 bases and J lost 13; bases outside the gene matches: 8. The CDR3 nucleotides read TGCAGTGCTAGAGATCCACTAGCGGGAGAGACCCAGTTCTTC. It translates to CSARDPLAGETQFF.

The gene calls are TRBV10-3 and TRBJ2-3, with TRBD1 matching 8 bases. The germline V gene encodes CDR1 ENHRY and CDR2 SYGVKD. The junction had 4 bases not matched to a gene; V was cut back by 8 bases and J by 3 bases. The CDR3 runs 13 residues. The CDR3 DNA reads TGTGCCATCCTTGGGACAGGAACAGATACGCAGTATTTT. Protein sequence: CAILGTGTDTQYF.